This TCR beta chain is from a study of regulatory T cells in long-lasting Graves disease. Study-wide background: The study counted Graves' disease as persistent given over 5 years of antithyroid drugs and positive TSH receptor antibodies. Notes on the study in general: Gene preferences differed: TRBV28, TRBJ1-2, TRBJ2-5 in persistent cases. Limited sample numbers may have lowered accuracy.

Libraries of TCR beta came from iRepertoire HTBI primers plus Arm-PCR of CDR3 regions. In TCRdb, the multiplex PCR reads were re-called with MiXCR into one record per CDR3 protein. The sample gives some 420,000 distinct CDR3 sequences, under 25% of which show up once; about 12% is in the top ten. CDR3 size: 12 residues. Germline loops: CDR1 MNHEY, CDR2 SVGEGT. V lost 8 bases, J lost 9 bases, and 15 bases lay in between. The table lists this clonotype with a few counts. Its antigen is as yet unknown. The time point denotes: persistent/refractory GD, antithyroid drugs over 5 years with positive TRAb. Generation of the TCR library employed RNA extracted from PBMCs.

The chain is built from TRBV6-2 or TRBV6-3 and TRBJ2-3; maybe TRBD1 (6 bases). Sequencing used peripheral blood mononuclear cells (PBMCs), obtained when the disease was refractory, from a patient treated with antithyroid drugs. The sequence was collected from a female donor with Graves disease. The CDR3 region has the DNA TGTGCCAGCTCTAATCCCGGGACAACGCAGTATTTT. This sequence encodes CASSNPGTTQYF.